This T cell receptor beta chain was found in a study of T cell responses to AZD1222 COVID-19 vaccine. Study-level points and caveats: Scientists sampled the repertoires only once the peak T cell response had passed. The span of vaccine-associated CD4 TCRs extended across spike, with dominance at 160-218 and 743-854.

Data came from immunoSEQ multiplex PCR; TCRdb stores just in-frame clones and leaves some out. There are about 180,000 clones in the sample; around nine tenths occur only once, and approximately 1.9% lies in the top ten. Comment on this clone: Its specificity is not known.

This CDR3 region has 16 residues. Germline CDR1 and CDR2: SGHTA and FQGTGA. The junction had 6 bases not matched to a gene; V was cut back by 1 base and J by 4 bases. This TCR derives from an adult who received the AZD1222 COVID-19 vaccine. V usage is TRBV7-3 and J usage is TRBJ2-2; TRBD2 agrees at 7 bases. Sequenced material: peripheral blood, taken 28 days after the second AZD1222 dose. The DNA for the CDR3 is TGTGCCAGCAGCTTAAGCGGGGGTTTGGTCACCGGGGAGCTGTTTTTT. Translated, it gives CASSLSGGLVTGELFF.